The T cell receptor (beta chain) described here comes from a study of shared clonotypes between healthy human individuals. The CDR3 contains 14 residues. The V and J ends lost 0 bases and 3 bases respectively, with 8 bases between them. From germline, CDR1 is LGHNA and CDR2 YNFKEQ. Deep-level running was used for the assay. Measured with immunoSEQ multiplex PCR; TCRdb has only the in-frame clones, and not every one. The sample gives about 680,000 clones, about 78% of which show up once; 1.8% is in the top ten. The sequenced sample consisted of memory CD4+ T cells sorted from blood. Subset reported: CD45RA-negative fraction. The V call is TRBV4-2, the J call TRBJ1-1; a weak D match, TRBD1 (5 bases). This clonotype originated in a woman aged 30 to 39 in good health. Here the CDR3 DNA reads TGTGCCAGCAGCCAAGATTGGGGGGACACTGAAGCTTTCTTT. Its protein is CASSQDWGDTEAFF.